This TCR beta chain was recorded in a study of glioma-infiltrating T cells. Whole-study results and caveats: Gliomas, especially low-grade, showed above-expected tissue-blood divergence; non-neoplastic patients showed below.

This clonotype was observed at least ten times. The antigen is unknown. Amplification of TCR alpha and beta CDR3 regions from RNA used iRepertoire nested multiplex PCR. TCRdb analysed the multiplex PCR reads with MiXCR anew, one entry per CDR3 protein. The data show approximately 93,000 distinct CDR3 sequences, around 40% seen once. Germline values: CDR1 SQVTM, CDR2 ANQGSEA. The ends lost 4 bases at V and 5 bases at J; junction bases unmatched: 2. This CDR3 has 13 residues. Sequenced sample: glioma tissue, nonneoplastic brain tissue, or PBMCs (not recorded which). This chain joins TRBV29-1 and TRBJ1-4, with 9 bases matching TRBD1. The TCR was taken from a human donor with low-grade glioma or glioblastoma, undergoing nonglioma brain surgery, or in good health (not recorded which). CDR3 bases: TGCAGCGTTGGAGGACAGGGGAATGAAAAACTGTTTTTT. It encodes CSVGGQGNEKLFF. Looking up the rest from reference TRBV29-1 and TRBJ1-4 gives the full variable domain: SAVISQKPSRDICQRGTSLTIQCQVDSQVTMMFWYRQQPGQSLTLIATANQGSEATYESGFVIDKFPISRPNLTFSTLTVSNMSPEDSSIYLCSVGGQGNEKLFFGSGTQLSVL.